This record looks at one T cell receptor beta chain sequence and its context. Germline values: CDR1 SGHNT, CDR2 YYREEE (reference sequence). V shed 0 bases and J shed 4 bases, with 4 bases lying between them. The CDR3 covers 13 residues. This entry comes from a study of T cell changes during pregnancy in multiple sclerosis. Measured with immunoSEQ multiplex PCR; TCRdb has only the in-frame clones, and not every one. The top ten clones hold around 1.4% of a sample with roughly 84,000 clones, 80% to 95% of them seen once. The sequence derives from a female donor in good health, enrolled as a control in a pregnancy study. The sequences come from peripheral blood, collected in the third trimester of pregnancy. The chain uses TRBV5-4 and TRBJ2-2; the D is unclear. The CDR3 sequence is CASSLVITGELFF. As DNA, the CDR3 is TGTGCCAGCAGCTTGGTTATCACCGGGGAGCTGTTTTTT.